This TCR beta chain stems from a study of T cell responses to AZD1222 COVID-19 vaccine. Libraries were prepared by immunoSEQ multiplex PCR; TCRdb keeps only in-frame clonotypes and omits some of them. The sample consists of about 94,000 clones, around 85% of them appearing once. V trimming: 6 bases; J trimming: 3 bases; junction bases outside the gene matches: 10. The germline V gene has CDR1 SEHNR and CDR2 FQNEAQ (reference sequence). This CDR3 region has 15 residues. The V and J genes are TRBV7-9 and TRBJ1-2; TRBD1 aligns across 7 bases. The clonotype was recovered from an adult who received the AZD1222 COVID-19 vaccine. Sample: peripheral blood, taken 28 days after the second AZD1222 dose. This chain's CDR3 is CASSSTKTGDYGYTF. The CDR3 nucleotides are TGTGCCAGCAGTTCCACCAAAACAGGGGACTATGGCTACACCTTC. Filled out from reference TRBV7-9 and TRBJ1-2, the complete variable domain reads DTGVSQNPRHKITKRGQNVTFRCDPISEHNRLYWYRQTLGQGPEFLTYFQNEAQLEKSRLLSDRFSAERPKGSFSTLEIQRTEQGDSAMYLCASSSTKTGDYGYTFGSGTRLTVV.